One and the same sample provided the 20 T cell receptor beta chains below, sequenced in a study of cytomegalovirus exposure and HLA in healthy donors. The data were produced by immunoSEQ multiplex PCR, yet TCRdb's version contains in-frame clones alone and is incomplete. The repertoire consists of tens of thousands of clones, with 80% to 90% occurring once and the leading ten covering approximately 1.5%. Sample: PBMCs. These TCRs come from a woman younger than 35 in good health and CMV-seronegative.

The V gene is TRBV18, the J gene TRBJ1-4, with 9 bases identical to TRBD1. The germline CDR1 and CDR2 sequences are KGHSH and LQKENI. The CDR3 totals 14 residues. With V trimmed by 5 bases and J by 6 bases, 4 bases remained unmatched. CDR3 sequence reads: CASSYRGRDEKLFF. The CDR3 DNA reads TGTGCCAGCTCATACAGGGGGCGAGATGAAAAACTGTTTTTT.

This chain links TRBV4-1 with TRBJ2-5, with 13 positions matching TRBD2. The V gene end was trimmed by 4 bases and the J gene end by 2 bases; junction bases not matched to a gene: 7. The CDR3 extends over 17 amino acids. In germline, CDR1 is MGHRA, CDR2 YSYEKL. Written as DNA, the CDR3 is TGCGCCAGCAGCCTGTCCCCGACTAGCGGGGGGCAAGAGACCCAGTACTTC. It yields the protein CASSLSPTSGGQETQYF.

The chain has TRBV11-2 and TRBJ2-1; 12 bases fit TRBD2. The ends lost 8 bases at V and 1 base at J; junction bases unmatched: 9. CDR1 is SGHAT and CDR2 is FQNNGV in the germline V gene. This CDR3 has 17 residues. This CDR3 is CASGTSGGKGSYNEQFF. In nucleotides, the CDR3 is TGTGCCAGCGGTACTAGCGGGGGGAAGGGATCCTACAATGAGCAGTTCTTC.

V gene TRBV27 combines with J gene TRBJ2-1; 11 bases line up with TRBD2. CDR1 and CDR2 from the germline V gene are MNHEY and SMNVEV (reference sequence). The trim removed 0 bases at V and 3 bases at J, leaving 4 bases unmatched. This CDR3 is built from 17 residues. DNA of the CDR3: TGTGCCAGCAGTTTATCGAGACTAGCGGGAAGCTACAATGAGCAGTTCTTC. Its translation is CASSLSRLAGSYNEQFF.

V is TRBV7-2 and J is TRBJ2-7, with no clear D. CDR3 length: 13 amino acids. Germline V gene data show CDR1 as SGHTA and CDR2 as FQGNSA. V lost 3 bases, J lost 6 bases, and 12 bases lay in between. The DNA of the CDR3 is TGTGCCAGCAGCTTGGGTCTAGTCCGCGAGCAGTACTTC. Translating gives CASSLGLVREQYF.

The V call is TRBV9, the J call TRBJ2-7, with D maybe TRBD2 (6 bases). Trimming took 4 bases from V and 2 from J, leaving 13 bases between them. Germline V lookup: CDR1 SGDLS, CDR2 YYNGEE. The CDR3 is 14 residues long. The CDR3 coding sequence is TGTGCCAGCAGCAAAGCGGGCCCCGCCTACGAGCAGTACTTC. It is translated as CASSKAGPAYEQYF.

The chain combines TRBV19 with TRBJ2-7, with 10 bases fitting TRBD2. Trimming took 4 bases from V and 3 from J; bases not matched to a gene: 6. The germline CDR1 and CDR2 sequences are LNHDA and SQIVND (reference sequence). There are 15 residues in the CDR3. The CDR3 region is CASSTTWTSGYEQYF. The DNA for the CDR3 is TGTGCCAGTAGTACGACCTGGACTAGCGGCTACGAGCAGTACTTC.

The gene calls are TRBV5-4 and TRBJ2-5; 8 positions match TRBD2. This CDR3 has 17 residues. V lost 4 bases to trimming and J lost 1 base; unmatched junction nucleotides: 12. The V gene's germline CDR1 is SGHNT and CDR2 YYREEE (reference sequence). DNA for the CDR3: TGTGCCAGCAGCCTCGGCGGTCCAGCGGGAGTCCAAGAGACCCAGTACTTC. Protein: CASSLGGPAGVQETQYF.

The chain combines TRBV5-6 with TRBJ2-1, with TRBD2 identical over 9 bases. The CDR3 extends over 16 amino acids. Unmatched junction bases numbered 13, after V lost 4 bases and J lost 8 bases. The germline V gene encodes CDR1 SGHDT and CDR2 YYEEEE. The DNA of the CDR3 is TGTGCCAGCAGCCGACTCGTGTATAAGCGGGGGGATGAGCAGTTCTTC. Its translation is CASSRLVYKRGDEQFF.

This sequence joins TRBV5-1 and TRBJ1-2, with D possibly TRBD1 on 6 matching bases. V lost 2 bases and J lost 6, with 11 bases in between. The CDR3 sequence is 13 residues long. Germline V CDR1 and CDR2: SGHRS, YFSETQ. In nucleotides, the CDR3 is TGCGCCAGCAGCTTCCTGGACAGTAATGGCTACACCTTC. Translated: CASSFLDSNGYTF.

The genes are TRBV5-1 and TRBJ2-7; 7 nucleotides match TRBD1. The germline V gene encodes CDR1 SGHRS and CDR2 YFSETQ. The V and J ends lost 4 bases and 0 bases, in that order; junction bases with no gene match: 4. This CDR3 is built from 14 residues. For the CDR3, the DNA is TGCGCCAGCAGCGGCCGGGACAGCTCCTACGAGCAGTACTTC. Translating gives CASSGRDSSYEQYF.

The chain has TRBV30 and TRBJ1-4; the D gene is possibly TRBD1 (6 bases). The V end lost 1 base, the J end lost 5 bases, and 14 bases lay between the germline ends. The CDR3 spans 15 residues. CDR1 is GTSNPN and CDR2 is SVGIG in the germline V gene (reference sequence). The CDR3 protein is CAWSDTGGANEKLFF. The CDR3 DNA is TGTGCCTGGAGTGACACGGGGGGGGCAAATGAAAAACTGTTTTTT. Drawing the rest from reference TRBV30 and TRBJ1-4, the complete variable domain is SQTIHQWPATLVQPVGSPLSLECTVEGTSNPNLYWYRQAAGRGLQLLFYSVGIGQISSEVPQNLSASRPQDRQFILSSKKLLLSDSGFYLCAWSDTGGANEKLFFGSGTQLSVL.

In its sample, this clone was seen once. The V call is TRBV29-1, the J call TRBJ2-1; no firm D call. The CDR3 extends over 13 amino acids. V was pared by 4 bases and J by 0 bases, with 7 bases between. CDR1 and CDR2 (germline): SQVTM, ANQGSEA. DNA for the CDR3: TGCAGCGTTGTTAAGAGCTCCTACAATGAGCAGTTCTTC. It translates to CSVVKSSYNEQFF.

The genes are TRBV28 and TRBJ2-7; D is possibly TRBD2 (5 bases). CDR1 and CDR2 from the germline V gene are MDHEN and SYDVKM. Between the trimmed V and J ends, which lost 5 bases and 3 bases, there was a span of 17 bases. This CDR3 has 15 amino acids. The CDR3 bases are TGTGCCAGCAGTCCGACCGGCCTAGCCCACTACGAGCAGTACTTC. Encoded protein: CASSPTGLAHYEQYF.

Points on this clone: This same CDR3 is encoded by further DNA sequences in the sample. The CDR3 DNA reads TGTGCCAGCAGCCTCTCCCGGTATTACGAGCAGTACTTC. Protein product: CASSLSRYYEQYF. The chain uses TRBV5-6 and TRBJ2-7; D call uncertain. Germline V gives CDR1 SGHDT, CDR2 YYEEEE. CDR3 length equals 13 residues. V was clipped by 4 bases and J by 4 bases, with 12 bases between them.

This chain connects TRBV4-2 to TRBJ2-7; unclear D gene. The germline gives CDR1 LGHNA, CDR2 YNFKEQ. The CDR3 has 16 residues. Trimming pared 0 bases from V and 1 base from J, leaving 13 bases between. CDR3 residues: CASSQEVVAGSYEQYF. The CDR3 nucleotides read TGTGCCAGCAGCCAAGAAGTTGTCGCAGGATCCTACGAGCAGTACTTC.

This chain joins TRBV5-1 and TRBJ2-5; D possibly corresponds to TRBD2 (5 bases). V lost 0 bases and J 5 bases, leaving 11 bases between the germline ends. CDR1 SGHRS and CDR2 YFSETQ come from the germline V gene. This CDR3 has 14 residues. The DNA of the CDR3 is TGCGCCAGCAGCTTGGAAACTAGGACGGAGACCCAGTACTTC. This gives the protein CASSLETRTETQYF. Full variable domain (remainder filled in from reference TRBV5-1 and TRBJ2-5): KAGVTQTPRYLIKTRGQQVTLSCSPISGHRSVSWYQQTPGQGLQFLFEYFSETQRNKGNFPGRFSGRQFSNSRSEMNVSTLELGDSALYLCASSLETRTETQYFGPGTRLLVL.

This chain uses TRBV23-1 with TRBJ1-4; possible D gene TRBD1, 6 bases. TRBV23-1 qualifies as an ORF whose function is uncertain. The V gene lost 4 bases and the J gene lost 3 bases, with 12 bases spanning the gap. CDR3 length equals 15 residues. CDR3 protein: CASSLHRDPNEKLFF. Here the CDR3 DNA reads TGCGCCAGCAGTCTCCACAGGGACCCTAATGAAAAACTGTTTTTT.

The V call is TRBV6-4, the J call TRBJ2-2; 7 bases are shared with TRBD2. Germline V CDR1 and CDR2: MRHNA, SNTAGT. The CDR3 has 18 amino acids. With 6 bases clipped from V and 5 bases from J, the junction kept 18 bases outside the gene matches. CDR3 residues: CASSSRPWEGLRTGELFF. Written as DNA, the CDR3 is TGTGCCAGCAGCTCCCGTCCCTGGGAGGGGCTGAGGACCGGGGAGCTGTTTTTT.

About this clone: One end of the junction fails to match germline, which may point to a read error. This chain links TRBV2 with TRBJ1-2; possible D gene TRBD1, 5 bases. The CDR3 loop spans 13 amino acids. CDR1 is SNHLY and CDR2 is FYNNEI in the germline V gene. The CDR3: CAGSTDSQTGYSF. Here the CDR3 DNA reads TGTGCCGGGTCGACAGACTCACAGACCGGCTACTCCTTC.